The 21 T cell receptor beta chains listed next were all sequenced from one sample in a study of human T cells and chemical hapten exposure. MiXCR was run by TCRdb on the RACE reads, yielding one entry per CDR3 protein. This sample yields roughly 82,000 distinct CDR3 sequences, of which approximately 12% are seen a single time; about 3.7% belongs to the top ten. Specified time point: patch test 1, 2 weeks after DPC sensitization. Treatment described: therapeutic diphenylcyclopropenone sensitization with weekly scalp DPC. Material: whole blood, obtained in connection with sensitization to the hapten diphenylcyclopropenone (DPC). The receptors shown here come from a woman aged 55-69 years with alopecia areata. Some clones in this sample may be carry-over from other donors' samples.

This clonotype was detected many times. The V gene is TRBV10-2, the J gene TRBJ2-4, with D perhaps assigned TRBD1 or TRBD2 (5 bases each). CDR1 and CDR2 from the germline V gene are WSHSY and SAAADI. CDR3 length: 18 amino acids. The V end lost 8 bases, the J end lost 8 bases, and 31 bases lay between the germline ends. The CDR3: CASGQASGASNYRYIQYF. The CDR3 DNA sequence: TGCGCCAGCGGCCAAGCTTCCGGGGCGTCCAATTATAGGTACATTCAGTACTTC.

The chain uses TRBV30 and TRBJ1-1; TRBD1 is a possible D gene (6 bases). The CDR3 is made up of 12 amino acids. The germline V gene has CDR1 GTSNPN and CDR2 SVGIG (reference sequence). Trimming shortened V by 5 bases and J by 4 bases, and 11 bases separated the two germline ends. The CDR3 here is CAWPDRRTEAFF. In nucleotides, the CDR3 is TGTGCCTGGCCAGACAGGCGCACTGAAGCTTTCTTT.

The sample holds many counts of this clonotype. This sequence joins TRBV9 and TRBJ1-1, with unresolved D. Germline V lookup: CDR1 SGDLS, CDR2 YYNGEE. Trimming took off 4 bases at V and 6 bases at J, with 19 bases between the two ends. The CDR3 has 15 residues. In DNA, the CDR3 is TGTGCCAGCAGCCTCCGATGGGGAGATTCGGCTGAAGCTTTCTTT. Amino acid sequence: CASSLRWGDSAEAFF.

This clonotype appeared many times. The chain uses TRBV30 and TRBJ2-2; 11 bases agree with TRBD2. After removal of 4 bases from V and 6 bases from J, the junction contained 7 bases not matched to a gene. The CDR3 has 15 amino acids. Germline V gene sequence: CDR1 GTSNPN, CDR2 SVGIG (reference sequence). The CDR3 here is CAWILAGAAPGELFF. CDR3 bases: TGTGCCTGGATACTAGCGGGGGCCGCCCCCGGGGAGCTGTTTTTT.

This clonotype has at least ten counts. This chain connects TRBV15 to TRBJ1-1, with D perhaps matching TRBD1 (6 bases). Looked up from germline, CDR1 is LNHNV and CDR2 is YYDKDF (reference sequence). V lost 3 bases and J 3 bases, leaving 14 bases between the germline ends. The length of the CDR3 is 15 residues. The CDR3 protein is CATSRLQGWDTEAFF. The CDR3 coding sequence is TGTGCCACCAGCAGGCTACAGGGTTGGGACACTGAAGCTTTCTTT.

This clonotype was recorded a few times. The genes are TRBV29-1 and TRBJ2-1; D is perhaps TRBD2 (6 bases). Germline assignment: CDR1 SQVTM and CDR2 ANQGSEA. The V end lost 7 bases, the J end lost 2 bases, and 9 bases lay between the germline ends. The CDR3 length is 12 residues. CDR3 bases: TGCAGCGGGTGGACTACCTACAATGAGCAGTTCTTC. Translated: CSGWTTYNEQFF.

With regard to this clonotype: Just one base apart from a much larger clone, this may be a read error. This rearrangement joins TRBV20-1 to TRBJ1-5; no firm D call. The germline CDR1 and CDR2 sequences are DFQATT and SNEGSKA (reference sequence). V dropped 6 bases and J dropped 4 bases, with 10 bases sitting between them. The CDR3 contains 12 residues. The CDR3 DNA is TGCAGTGCCCAGAGAGGGAATCAGCCCCAGCATTTT. This encodes CSAQRGNQPQHF.

The table lists this clonotype with many counts. The chain joins TRBV6-2 or TRBV6-3 to TRBJ2-1; D not resolved. Germline V gene data show CDR1 as MNHEY and CDR2 as SVGEGT. Trimming pared 6 bases from V and 5 bases from J, leaving 8 bases between. The CDR3 is made up of 12 amino acids. This chain's CDR3 is CASSLPNNEQFF. CDR3 DNA sequence: TGTGCCAGCAGCCTACCCAACAATGAGCAGTTCTTC.

In this sample, this clonotype turned up many times. The J gene is TRBJ2-3, the V gene TRBV12-3 or TRBV12-4; 16 bases agree with TRBD2. V gave up 3 bases and J gave up 3 bases; unmatched junction bases: 0. The CDR3 is 16 residues long. CDR3 DNA sequence: TGTGCCAGCAGTTTGGGACTAGCGGGGGGGACAGATACGCAGTATTTT. Its translation: CASSLGLAGGTDTQYF.

Ten or more counts support this clonotype. The chain recombines TRBV7-6 with TRBJ1-1; D may be TRBD1 (5 bases). The CDR3 contains 14 residues. Trimming took 5 bases from V and 6 from J, leaving 16 bases between them. The germline V gene encodes CDR1 SGHVS and CDR2 FNYEAQ. In DNA, the CDR3 is TGTGCCAGCAGCCCTCAGTCAGGGATCGCTGAAGCTTTCTTT. This gives the protein CASSPQSGIAEAFF.

This clonotype has at least ten counts. The chain employs TRBV11-2 and TRBJ2-7; D call uncertain. The V gene's germline CDR1 is SGHAT and CDR2 FQNNGV. Trimming removed 5 bases from V and 0 bases from J, with 14 bases in between. CDR3 length equals 15 residues. As DNA, the CDR3 is TGTGCCAGCAGCACCCTCCACTCCAGCTCCTACGAGCAGTACTTC. Translation gives CASSTLHSSSYEQYF.

The V and J genes are TRBV4-1 and TRBJ2-7; D remains ambiguous. The germline CDR1 and CDR2 sequences are MGHRA and YSYEKL. This CDR3 spans 14 amino acids. The V end lost 2 bases, the J end lost 2 bases, and 10 bases lay between the germline ends. CDR3 sequence (DNA): TGCGCCAGCAGCCAATCTGTATTTGCCTACGAGCAGTACTTC. Its translation: CASSQSVFAYEQYF.

This clonotype occurred a few times. The chain is built from TRBV9 and TRBJ1-1, with D hard to call. The germline CDR1 and CDR2 sequences are SGDLS and YYNGEE. The V and J ends lost 4 bases and 2 bases respectively, with 15 bases between them. This CDR3 is built from 15 residues. CDR3: CASSPGPKRNTEAFF. The CDR3 bases are TGTGCCAGCAGCCCTGGGCCGAAGAGAAACACTGAAGCTTTCTTT. Based on the CDR3 plus reference TRBV9 and TRBJ1-1, the full variable domain is DSGVTQTPKHLITATGQRVTLRCSPRSGDLSVYWYQQSLDQGLQFLIQYYNGEERAKGNILERFSAQQFPDLHSELNLSSLELGDSALYFCASSPGPKRNTEAFFGQGTRLTVV.

This clonotype was counted ten times or more. The chain combines TRBV6-2 or TRBV6-3 with TRBJ1-5, with a weak D call TRBD1 (5 bases). Trimming removed 2 bases from V and 4 bases from J, with 24 bases in between. The germline gives CDR1 MNHEY, CDR2 SVGEGT. The CDR3 extends over 19 amino acids. CDR3 bases: TGTGCCAGCAGTTACCCAACAGGCCGAGGGGTATACGCAAATCAGCCCCAGCATTTT. The encoded protein is CASSYPTGRGVYANQPQHF.

The chain is built from TRBV10-3 and TRBJ1-5, with 8 bases matching TRBD1. Per germline, CDR1 ENHRY and CDR2 SYGVKD. This CDR3 is built from 13 residues. Trimming removed 10 bases from V and 4 bases from J; junction bases left unmatched: 6. This CDR3 is CATGTGSNQPQHF. CDR3 DNA sequence: TGTGCCACAGGGACAGGTTCTAATCAGCCCCAGCATTTT.

This clonotype has at least ten counts. The chain combines TRBV5-1 with TRBJ2-7, with TRBD1 as a possible D gene (6 bases). CDR3 length equals 16 residues. Trimming shortened V by 0 bases and J by 3 bases, and 16 bases separated the two germline ends. The germline V gene has CDR1 SGHRS and CDR2 YFSETQ. This CDR3 is CASSLVLGTRVYEQYF. The CDR3 nucleotides are TGCGCCAGCAGCTTGGTTCTAGGGACACGAGTCTACGAGCAGTACTTC. Full variable domain (remainder filled in from reference TRBV5-1 and TRBJ2-7): KAGVTQTPRYLIKTRGQQVTLSCSPISGHRSVSWYQQTPGQGLQFLFEYFSETQRNKGNFPGRFSGRQFSNSRSEMNVSTLELGDSALYLCASSLVLGTRVYEQYFGPGTRLTVT.

The table lists this clonotype with a few counts. This sequence joins TRBV20-1 and TRBJ1-2; 7 nucleotides align to TRBD1. CDR1 is DFQATT, CDR2 SNEGSKA, per germline (reference sequence). This CDR3 region has 11 residues. V was clipped by 3 bases and J by 8 bases; unmatched bases: 3. This CDR3 is CSARETGGYTF. The CDR3 DNA reads TGCAGTGCTAGGGAGACAGGGGGCTACACCTTC.

The table lists this clonotype with many counts. The chain couples TRBV5-4 to TRBJ2-6; 8 bases map to TRBD1. The CDR3 spans 16 residues. In germline, CDR1 is SGHNT, CDR2 YYREEE (reference sequence). V gave up 3 bases and J gave up 4 bases; unmatched junction bases: 6. The CDR3 region has the DNA TGTGCCAGCAGCTGGCTCAGGGGGCTAGGGGCCAACGTCCTGACTTTC. Translation: CASSWLRGLGANVLTF.

This clonotype was recorded a few times. V and J are TRBV4-1 and TRBJ2-1; 10 bases align to TRBD2. This CDR3 comprises 17 residues. V shed 4 bases, J shed 10 bases, and the junction held 16 bases outside the gene matches. Germline loops: CDR1 MGHRA, CDR2 YSYEKL. The CDR3 sequence: CASSRTGAGGPVEEQFF. CDR3 bases: TGCGCCAGCAGCCGAACGGGAGCGGGGGGGCCCGTTGAGGAGCAGTTCTTC.

V gene TRBV10-3 combines with J gene TRBJ1-5; TRBD1 might be the D (6 bases). This CDR3 comprises 13 residues. The germline V gene has CDR1 ENHRY and CDR2 SYGVKD. V lost 3 bases to trimming and J lost 5 bases, with 8 bases between them. For the CDR3, the DNA is TGTGCCATCAGTGAATCAGGGGATCAGCCCCAGCATTTT. It encodes CAISESGDQPQHF.

In its sample, this clonotype was seen many times. J is TRBJ2-4 and V is TRBV21-1; TRBD1, the D gene given by the table, was not confirmed from the DNA. TRBV21-1 is listed as a pseudogene. There are 16 residues in the CDR3. CDR3 region: CASSKRQGIAKNIQYF. The CDR3 coding sequence is TGTGCCAGCAGCAAACGACAGGGGATAGCCAAAAACATTCAGTACTTC.